This TCR beta chain came from a study of T-cell reconstitution after alpha-beta-depleted transplantation in children. For TCRbeta, the library was prepared with unique molecular identifiers. MiXCR was run by TCRdb on the PCR reads, yielding one entry per CDR3 protein. The table lists some 640,000 distinct CDR3 sequences, approximately 16% of them singletons. The CDR3 extends over 16 amino acids. After removal of 1 base from V and 4 bases from J, the junction contained 6 bases not matched to a gene. Germline-derived CDR1 and CDR2 are SGHAT and FQNNGV. The sequencing used PBMCs from the stem cell graft donor, collected from the stem cell graft. The chain is built from TRBV11-2 and TRBJ2-1, with TRBD2 identical over 8 bases. This TCR came from a human donor who donated a stem cell graft to a child with acute myeloid leukemia. DNA for the CDR3: TGTGCCAGCAGCTTAGGCATAGCGGGGCGATACAATGAGCAGTTCTTC. The encoded protein is CASSLGIAGRYNEQFF.